The entry that follows covers one TCR beta chain sequence. It has no known antigen specificity. Base qualities are missing; no much larger clone stands one base away. The data derive from a study of CD8 T cells in Susac syndrome (dated by TCRdb to the late 2010s). Context from the whole study: Among the Susac syndrome patients who were sequenced, clinically active disease was present in roughly six and clinical remission was observed in eight. The study compared CD8+ T cell repertoire clonality among 12 healthy donors, approximately 14 Susac syndrome patients and fewer than 19 multiple sclerosis patients. Repertoire sequencing was used to test whether CD8+ T cell activation and differentiation in Susac syndrome was antigen driven. At the time of blood withdrawal, Susac syndrome patients were either therapy-naive, taking corticosteroids (with some also receiving IVIg), or on IVIg alone.

Peripheral blood CD8+ and CD4+ T cells from healthy donors, Susac syndrome patients and multiple sclerosis patients were profiled by high-throughput TCR beta sequencing. The Susac syndrome patients fulfilled recently defined diagnostic criteria for either definite or probable disease. CD8+ TEMRA cells were enriched by FACS, while bulk CD8+ and CD4+ T cells were purified by magnetic negative isolation. Blood was collected in EDTA tubes and processed within 24 hours, with PBMCs isolated through density gradient centrifugation. PBMCs intended for TCR sequencing were cryopreserved in liquid nitrogen and were subsequently thawed in a 37 degrees C water bath. The sorted or isolated CD4+, CD8+ and CD8+ TEMRA cells had a purity of 90% or higher. The CDR3 goes from the cysteine to the phenylalanine over 12 residues. Just the 36-base CDR3 DNA is kept, in frame starting at base 1. Trimming at the junction amounts to 3 bases on V and 5 bases on J, and the germline ends lie 7 bases apart. The germline V gene (reference sequence) sets CDR1 to GTSNPN and CDR2 to SVGIG.

Broad study findings and their caveats: Clonal expansion was observed in Susac syndrome CD8+ repertoires, with the highest expansion in CD8+ TEMRA cells and greater expansion in clinically active than in remitting patients. Around 16 and five Susac-specific public clones were found in the total CD8+ and CD8+ TEMRA repertoires, respectively. The study acknowledged that relatively few individuals were included in the TCR sequencing and HLA analysis.

RNA was extracted using the RNeasy kit, and roughly 0.45 to 1 microgram was reverse transcribed with random hexamers. TCR beta CDR3 regions were amplified with the immunoSEQ multiplex PCR assay covering 54 Vbeta and 13 Jbeta segments. PCR amplification bias was corrected by using a synthetic template baseline for primer optimization and computational correction. In the original analysis: Reads were assigned to V, D and J genes according to IMGT and analyzed in immunoSEQ Analyzer, with only productive sequences retained. To calculate clonality, Shannon entropy was normalized by log2 of the number of productive unique sequences and then subtracted from one. For each patient and control, public and private clones were evaluated among the 100 most prevalent clones. Clones were defined as Susac-specific when absent from the healthy and MS cohorts, from over a thousand published viral clones and from other ImmuneACCESS disease sequences. Through fastp at Q25 and MiXCR, TCRdb rebuilt clones from the public reads, retaining in-frame beta chains. For every CDR3 protein sequence, its rows merge into one entry that carries the most common genes and DNA. None of the V and J calls come from the authors' own analysis; TCRdb made them. The sample records about 53,000 distinct CDR3 sequences, approximately 95% of which are singletons. The top ten clonotypes cover 0.75% of the sample.

The chain joins TRBV30 to TRBJ1-4; confidence is insufficient to name the D gene. The TCR comes from a human donor with Susac syndrome. Sequenced material: CD8+ T cells from PBMCs. The bases are TGTGCCTGGAGATCGGGGAATGAAAAACTGTTTTTT. It translates to CAWRSGNEKLFF. Outside the CDR3, residues come from the reference TRBV30 and TRBJ1-4 proteins, so the full variable domain is: SQTIHQWPATLVQPVGSPLSLECTVEGTSNPNLYWYRQAAGRGLQLLFYSVGIGQISSEVPQNLSASRPQDRQFILSSKKLLLSDSGFYLCAWRSGNEKLFFGSGTQLSVL.